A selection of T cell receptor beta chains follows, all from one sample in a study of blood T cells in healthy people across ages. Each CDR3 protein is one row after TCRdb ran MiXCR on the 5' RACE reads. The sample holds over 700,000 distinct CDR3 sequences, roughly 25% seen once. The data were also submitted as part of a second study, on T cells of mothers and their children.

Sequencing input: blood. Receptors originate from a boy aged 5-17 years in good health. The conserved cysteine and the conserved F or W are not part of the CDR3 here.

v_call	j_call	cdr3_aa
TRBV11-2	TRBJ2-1	ASSLVEQGLAHERF
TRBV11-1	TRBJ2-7	ASSPRGAGAFEQY
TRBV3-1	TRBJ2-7	ASNPSGRRYEQY
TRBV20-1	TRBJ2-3	SAMVQGPDTQY
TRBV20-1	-	SARGLAELQF
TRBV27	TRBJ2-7	ASSLVQGRTYEQY
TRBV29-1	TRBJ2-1	SVGREGSYNEQF
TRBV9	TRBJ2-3	ASSVVAGGDTQY
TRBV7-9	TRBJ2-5	ASSPRQAGETQY
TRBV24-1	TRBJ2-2	ATSEWDTAGELL
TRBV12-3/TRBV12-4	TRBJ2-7	ASRTQGYMQY
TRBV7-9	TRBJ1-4	ASSSKDRDEKLF
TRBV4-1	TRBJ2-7	ASSQERNGYEQY
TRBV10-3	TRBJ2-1	ATRSYNEQF
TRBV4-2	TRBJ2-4	ASSQGVGDAKNIQY
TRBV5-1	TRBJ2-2	ASSGAPNTGELF
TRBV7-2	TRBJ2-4	ASSVTGGKNNNIQY
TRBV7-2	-	ASSLYWGNEQF
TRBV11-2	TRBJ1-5	ASSLVQGWGNQPQH
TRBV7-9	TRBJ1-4	ASTGWGNEKLF
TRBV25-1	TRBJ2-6	ASSDPGAGHTSGANVLT
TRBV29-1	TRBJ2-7	SVEDWDYEQY
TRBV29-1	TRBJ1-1	SVGGGPEAF
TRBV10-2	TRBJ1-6	ASSEHSNSPLH
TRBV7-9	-	ASSLSTADEQY
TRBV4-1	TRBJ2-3	ASSPKETDTQY
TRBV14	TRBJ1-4	ASSRGQGGEKLF
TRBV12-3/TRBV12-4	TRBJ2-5	ASREGLKLETQY
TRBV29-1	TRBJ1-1	SVENAREYTEAF
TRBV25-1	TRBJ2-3	ASSEFGVASDTQY
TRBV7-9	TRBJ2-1	ASSLYDSYNEQF
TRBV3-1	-	ASSPPNNEQF
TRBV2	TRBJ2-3	ASSGLGTDTQY